The 9 T cell receptor beta chains below were found in one sample sequenced in a study of regulatory dendritic cells for organ transplantation. Their antigens are not known. CFSE-labeled sorted T cells met regulatory or mature dendritic cells for around five days. The repertoire was sequenced with immunoSEQ multiplex PCR; TCRdb's copy has only in-frame clones and lacks some. The table lists some 18,000 clones, roughly 80% of them singletons. Sequencing was performed on memory CD4+ T cells from blood cultured with regulatory dendritic cells. Documented subset: CD45RO+ memory T cells. These receptors were collected from a human donor in good health.

V usage is TRBV4-3 and J usage is TRBJ1-6; D gene ambiguous. CDR3 length: 15 residues. Per germline, CDR1 LGHNA and CDR2 YSLEER. With 0 bases removed from V and 5 bases from J, the gap between germline ends came to 8 bases. The CDR3 here is CASSQDSSNNSPLHF. The CDR3 DNA reads TGCGCCAGCAGCCAAGACAGCTCTAATAATTCACCCCTCCACTTT.

CDR3 sequence (DNA): TGTGCCAGCAGCCCGAGGGGACGGCCCCAAGAGACCCAGTACTTC. Translating gives CASSPRGRPQETQYF. V gene TRBV5-4 combines with J gene TRBJ2-5; D is tentatively TRBD1 or TRBD2 (5 bases each). CDR1 and CDR2 from the germline V gene are SGHNT and YYREEE (reference sequence). Trimming pared 4 bases from V and 1 base from J, leaving 14 bases between. The CDR3 covers 15 residues.

The chain couples TRBV27 to TRBJ1-6; possible D gene TRBD1, 5 bases. Germline V gives CDR1 MNHEY, CDR2 SMNVEV (reference sequence). The CDR3 totals 13 residues. V lost 4 bases, J lost 13 bases, and 14 bases lay in between. The CDR3 DNA follows: TGTGCCAGCAGTTGGGGCCCAGCAAGGCCCCTCCACTTT. Its protein is CASSWGPARPLHF.

V and J are TRBV18 and TRBJ2-5, with 10 bases lining up with TRBD1. CDR1 is KGHSH, CDR2 LQKENI, per germline. With V trimmed by 5 bases and J by 2 bases, 5 bases remained unmatched. This CDR3 is 15 amino acids long. The CDR3, as DNA: TGTGCCAGCTCATTTGACAGGGGGCTTCAAGAGACCCAGTACTTC. This translates into CASSFDRGLQETQYF.

The chain joins TRBV4-2 to TRBJ2-7, with 10 bases aligning to TRBD1. Germline V gene lookup returns CDR1 LGHNA and CDR2 YNFKEQ. The CDR3 runs 14 residues. V trimming: 4 bases; J trimming: 4 bases; junction bases outside the gene matches: 4. Here the CDR3 DNA reads TGTGCCAGCAGCCGCGGGACAGGGGATTACGAGCAGTACTTC. It is translated as CASSRGTGDYEQYF.

The rearrangement links TRBV27 to TRBJ2-7; D call uncertain. The CDR3 totals 10 residues. CDR1 and CDR2 (germline): MNHEY, SMNVEV (reference sequence). The germline V and J ends were trimmed by 4 bases and 4 bases, with 2 bases remaining between them. CDR3 DNA: TGTGCCAGCAGTTCGTACGAGCAGTACTTC. Translating it yields CASSSYEQYF.

This chain connects TRBV6-5 to TRBJ2-1, with D perhaps TRBD1 (5 bases). This CDR3 region has 11 residues. Deletions cut 8 bases from V and 7 bases from J, with 9 bases between. Germline V CDR1 and CDR2: MNHEY, SVGAGI. The DNA of the CDR3 is TGTGCCAGCCGTAGACAGAATGAGCAGTTCTTC. Translated, it gives CASRRQNEQFF.

This clone was detected once. This CDR3 reads CASSQDPGVTFSDSGANVLTF. DNA for the CDR3: TGCGCCAGCAGCCAAGACCCAGGGGTCACGTTCTCCGACTCTGGGGCCAACGTCCTGACTTTC. The gene calls are TRBV4-1 and TRBJ2-6; the D gene is possibly TRBD1 (6 bases). V was shortened by 0 bases and J by 0 bases, with 21 bases between the two germline ends. This CDR3 is 21 amino acids long. Germline CDR1 reads MGHRA; CDR2 reads YSYEKL.

This clone was detected only once. The chain links TRBV5-4 to TRBJ2-3; D perhaps matches TRBD2 (5 bases). Germline V gene data show CDR1 as SGHNT and CDR2 as YYREEE (reference sequence). The CDR3 has 15 residues. The V end was cut by 0 bases, the J end by 6 bases, with 14 bases between. CDR3 protein: CASSLGGRGSDTQYF. CDR3 DNA sequence: TGTGCCAGCAGCTTGGGTGGGAGAGGCTCGGATACGCAGTATTTT. Complete variable domain (other parts from reference TRBV5-4 and TRBJ2-3): ETGVTQSPTHLIKTRGQQVTLRCSSQSGHNTVSWYQQALGQGPQFIFQYYREEENGRGNFPPRFSGLQFPNYSSELNVNALELDDSALYLCASSLGGRGSDTQYFGPGTRLTVL.